A single sample gave rise to the 5 T cell receptor beta chains below, sequenced in a study of shared clonotypes between healthy human individuals. Sequenced by immunoSEQ multiplex PCR; TCRdb stores in-frame clones only, minus some. The sample comprises 2 million to 2.5 million clones, around 95% of which are singletons, and roughly 0.13% rests with the top ten. The sample taken for sequencing was naive CD4+ T cells sorted from blood. Sample subset: CD45RA+ positively selected. These receptors were collected from a man aged 18 to 29 in good health.

The chain carries TRBV11-2 and TRBJ2-7; either TRBD1 or TRBD2 may fit D (5 bases each). Germline V CDR1 and CDR2: SGHAT, FQNNGV. CDR3 length equals 15 residues. V dropped 5 bases and J dropped 4 bases, with 18 bases sitting between them. The CDR3, as DNA: TGTGCCAGCAGCCCACTTCCGGGGCAGGTGTACGAGCAGTACTTC. It translates to CASSPLPGQVYEQYF.

This clone was observed a handful of times. V and J are TRBV5-6 and TRBJ1-1; D is undetermined. Germline values: CDR1 SGHDT, CDR2 YYEEEE. The CDR3 consists of 14 residues. The V gene lost 2 bases and the J gene lost 6 bases, with 14 bases spanning the gap. As DNA, the CDR3 is TGTGCCAGCAGCTTCCTGGTCCGAGCGGCTGAAGCTTTCTTT. It translates to CASSFLVRAAEAFF.

This clone was found once. This sequence joins TRBV9 and TRBJ2-1; 14 bases line up with TRBD2. The trim removed 2 bases at V and 7 bases at J, leaving 5 bases unmatched. Germline V gene sequence: CDR1 SGDLS, CDR2 YYNGEE. The CDR3 has 16 residues. The CDR3 sequence is CASSVTSGRGGNEQFF. The CDR3 DNA follows: TGTGCCAGCAGCGTGACTAGCGGGAGGGGCGGGAATGAGCAGTTCTTC. The entire variable domain, with the rest obtained from reference TRBV9 and TRBJ2-1, is as follows: DSGVTQTPKHLITATGQRVTLRCSPRSGDLSVYWYQQSLDQGLQFLIQYYNGEERAKGNILERFSAQQFPDLHSELNLSSLELGDSALYFCASSVTSGRGGNEQFFGPGTRLTVL.

The CDR3 DNA reads TGCCGGGCTGCCGAGGGTCCTGAAGCTTTCTTT. This translates into CRAAEGPEAFF. The chain is built from TRBV29-1 and TRBJ1-1; D is unclear. Germline V lookup: CDR1 SQVTM, CDR2 ANQGSEA. The CDR3 has 11 residues.

V and J are TRBV10-1 and TRBJ2-1; TRBD1 matches 11 bases. Germline assignment: CDR1 WNHNN and CDR2 SYGVQD (reference sequence). Trimming removed 6 bases from V and 10 bases from J; junction bases left unmatched: 8. The CDR3 runs to 14 residues. The CDR3 bases are TGCGCCAGCAGCCGGGACAGGGGGTCCCTCGAGCAGTTCTTC. It specifies CASSRDRGSLEQFF.